Shown below are 17 T cell receptor beta chains from a single sample sequenced in a study of T cell responses to AZD1222 COVID-19 vaccine. The protocol was immunoSEQ multiplex PCR, while the TCRdb copy is restricted to in-frame clones and leaves out a portion. The data show 68,000 or so clones, about 80% seen once. The sample in question was peripheral blood, obtained on day 0 of AZD1222 vaccination. The receptor set was obtained from an adult in good health.

This rearrangement joins TRBV18 to TRBJ2-5; 9 bases match TRBD1. Germline trimming cut 4 bases from V and 5 bases from J; bases unmatched to any gene: 8. CDR1 is KGHSH and CDR2 is LQKENI in the germline V gene. The CDR3 length is 15 residues. This CDR3 is CASSQQDRGSETQYF. The CDR3, as DNA: TGTGCCAGCTCACAACAGGACAGGGGTTCTGAGACCCAGTACTTC.

The V and J genes are TRBV2 and TRBJ2-3, with D tentatively TRBD1 or TRBD2 (6 bases each). The CDR3 runs 12 residues. Germline assignment: CDR1 SNHLY and CDR2 FYNNEI. V lost 10 bases and J lost 4, with 12 bases in between. The CDR3 here is CAIGGAADTQYF. The DNA of the CDR3 is TGTGCCATCGGGGGCGCGGCAGATACGCAGTATTTT.

V and J are TRBV27 and TRBJ1-2; perhaps TRBD1 as D (6 bases). CDR1 is MNHEY, CDR2 SMNVEV, per germline (reference sequence). The V gene lost 5 bases and the J gene lost 5 bases, with 18 bases spanning the gap. The CDR3 is made up of 15 amino acids. CDR3 loop: CASSVTGLLGYGYTF. The CDR3 nucleotides read TGTGCCAGCAGTGTCACAGGGCTTTTGGGGTATGGCTACACCTTC.

The genes are TRBV11-2 and TRBJ1-5; D is unresolved. Trimming took 5 bases from V and 7 from J, leaving 12 bases between them. Per germline, CDR1 SGHAT and CDR2 FQNNGV. There are 13 residues in the CDR3. The CDR3 sequence: CASSPHPAQPQHF. DNA for the CDR3: TGTGCCAGCAGCCCTCACCCGGCCCAGCCCCAGCATTTT.

The chain carries TRBV27 and TRBJ2-1; 7 nucleotides match TRBD2. Germline-derived CDR1 and CDR2 are MNHEY and SMNVEV (reference sequence). The junction had 4 bases not matched to a gene; V was cut back by 6 bases and J by 5 bases. The CDR3 length is 13 residues. The DNA of the CDR3 is TGTGCCAGCAGCAGGGACTACAACAATGAGCAGTTCTTC. It specifies CASSRDYNNEQFF.

The rearrangement uses TRBV4-1 and TRBJ2-7, with 10 positions matching TRBD1. V trimming: 0 bases; J trimming: 0 bases; junction bases outside the gene matches: 5. Germline loops: CDR1 MGHRA, CDR2 YSYEKL. The CDR3 runs to 17 residues. CDR3 region: CASSQDSRTGGSYEQYF. As DNA, the CDR3 is TGCGCCAGCAGCCAAGATAGCCGGACAGGGGGCTCCTACGAGCAGTACTTC.

CDR3 DNA sequence: TGTGCCATCAGTGTCTCGAACACCGGGGAGCTGTTTTTT. Translated: CAISVSNTGELFF. The rearrangement joins TRBV10-3 to TRBJ2-2; D is uncertain. The V end lost 4 bases, the J end lost 0 bases, and 3 bases lay between the germline ends. Germline V gene lookup returns CDR1 ENHRY and CDR2 SYGVKD. This CDR3 has 13 residues.

The CDR3 sequence: CASSYGGSNQPQHF. The CDR3 DNA sequence: TGTGCCAGCAGTTACGGGGGTAGCAATCAGCCCCAGCATTTT. The genes are TRBV6-5 and TRBJ1-5, with D tentatively TRBD1 (5 bases). Trimming left V 2 bases short and J 0 bases short, with 5 bases between. CDR3 size: 14 residues. Germline CDR1 MNHEY, CDR2 SVGAGI.

This chain uses TRBV7-9 with TRBJ2-3; no definite D call. The CDR3 extends over 13 amino acids. Trimming cost V 6 bases and J 2 bases, with 9 bases left between them. CDR1 is SEHNR and CDR2 is FQNEAQ in the germline V gene (reference sequence). The CDR3 spells CASRPDNTDTQYF. CDR3 coding DNA: TGTGCCAGCAGACCAGACAACACAGATACGCAGTATTTT. Combining the CDR3 with reference TRBV7-9 and TRBJ2-3 gives the whole variable domain DTGVSQNPRHKITKRGQNVTFRCDPISEHNRLYWYRQTLGQGPEFLTYFQNEAQLEKSRLLSDRFSAERPKGSFSTLEIQRTEQGDSAMYLCASRPDNTDTQYFGPGTRLTVL.

V is TRBV9 and J is TRBJ2-3, with 7 bases fitting TRBD2. Germline V gives CDR1 SGDLS, CDR2 YYNGEE. Trimming took 1 base from V and 5 from J; bases not matched to a gene: 7. The CDR3 runs to 15 residues. The CDR3 sequence: CASSVMSGGRDTQYF. The CDR3, as DNA: TGTGCCAGCAGCGTAATGTCGGGGGGTCGAGATACGCAGTATTTT.

The chain links TRBV30 to TRBJ1-4; D is ambiguous. V lost 7 bases and J 0 bases, leaving 12 bases between the germline ends. Per germline, CDR1 GTSNPN and CDR2 SVGIG (reference sequence). This CDR3 comprises 14 residues. In nucleotides, the CDR3 is TGTGCCTTAGAGGTCGGTTCAACTAATGAAAAACTGTTTTTT. Translated: CALEVGSTNEKLFF.

The rearrangement joins TRBV28 to TRBJ1-2; D possibly corresponds to TRBD1 (5 bases). Germline CDR1 reads MDHEN; CDR2 reads SYDVKM. Between the trimmed V and J ends, which lost 6 bases and 2 bases, there was a span of 13 bases. The CDR3 length is 14 residues. CDR3 nucleotide sequence: TGTGCCAGCAGGCAGGGTGGTATCAACTATGGCTACACCTTC. Translation gives CASRQGGINYGYTF.

The V gene is TRBV4-3, the J gene TRBJ2-6; D not resolved. The V end was cut by 0 bases, the J end by 0 bases, with 6 bases between. This CDR3 contains 16 residues. Germline values: CDR1 LGHNA, CDR2 YSLEER. CDR3 sequence: CASSQEWRSGANVLTF. The CDR3 nucleotides read TGCGCCAGCAGCCAAGAGTGGCGCTCTGGGGCCAACGTCCTGACTTTC.

The gene calls are TRBV6-2 or TRBV6-3 and TRBJ2-6; the match to TRBD2 covers 10 bases. The germline V gene encodes CDR1 MNHEY and CDR2 SVGEGT. Trimming at V came to 6 bases and at J to 0 bases, leaving 11 bases not matched to a gene. The CDR3 runs to 19 residues. CDR3 DNA: TGTGCCAGCAGCCGTACTAGCGGGGCTATGTTCTCTGGGGCCAACGTCCTGACTTTC. Translation gives CASSRTSGAMFSGANVLTF.

The V gene is TRBV7-9, the J gene TRBJ2-1, with D perhaps TRBD1 (6 bases). Looked up from germline, CDR1 is SEHNR and CDR2 is FQNEAQ (reference sequence). The CDR3 consists of 14 residues. The V end was cut by 8 bases, the J end by 9 bases, with 20 bases between. The CDR3 DNA follows: TGTGCCAGCGGTCCCTCGGTGGGGGCGGGTGAGCAGTTCTTC. Its translation is CASGPSVGAGEQFF.

This rearrangement joins TRBV30 to TRBJ1-4; 8 nucleotides agree with TRBD1. Germline CDR1 GTSNPN, CDR2 SVGIG (reference sequence). The trim removed 4 bases at V and 10 bases at J, leaving 8 bases unmatched. The CDR3 loop spans 13 amino acids. For the CDR3, the DNA is TGTGCCTGGACCCAGGGGGCTTCTGGAAAACTGTTTTTT. The encoded protein is CAWTQGASGKLFF.

This chain connects TRBV5-4 to TRBJ2-7; a weak D match, TRBD2 (6 bases). The CDR3 sequence is 13 residues long. Germline V gene data show CDR1 as SGHNT and CDR2 as YYREEE (reference sequence). The germline V and J ends were trimmed by 0 bases and 6 bases, with 10 bases remaining between them. The CDR3 reads CASSLAGGTEQYF. For the CDR3, the DNA is TGTGCCAGCAGCTTGGCCGGAGGGACCGAGCAGTACTTC.